One TCR beta chain is described in this entry. Its antigen is unidentified. The sample comes from a study of cytomegalovirus exposure and HLA in healthy donors. Per germline, CDR1 LNHNV and CDR2 YYDKDF (reference sequence). The CDR3 is 16 amino acids. The ends were cut back, 5 bases at V and 7 bases at J, with 24 bases in the middle. Vbeta (60) and Jbeta (13) primers were used in the PCR. Clones were sequenced by immunoSEQ multiplex PCR, and TCRdb holds only the in-frame ones, with some missing. The sample has around 210,000 clones; around four fifths are singletons. Findings of the study overall: It was reported that the classifier diagnosed cytomegalovirus status with high specificity and sensitivity in both the original and validation cohorts. The investigators catalogued 150 to 200 TCR beta chains as cytomegalovirus-associated. There were some V segments, including TRBV6-2 and TRBV6-3, excluded as indistinguishable. When presence/absence was analysed, sequencing depth was taken to be roughly uniform across donors.

The chain links TRBV15 to TRBJ2-7, with a weak D call TRBD2 (5 bases). Input material: PBMCs. The receptor comes from a boy younger than 18 in good health and CMV-seronegative. Written as DNA, the CDR3 is TGTGCCACCAGCTCCGGGCGGGCCCGTAACCTTGAGGAGCAGTACTTC. Encoded protein: CATSSGRARNLEEQYF.